Following are 32 T cell receptor beta chains from one sample sequenced in a study of spatial heterogeneity in lung cancer. TCRdb passed the 5' RACE reads through MiXCR, listing each CDR3 protein once. Among 50,000 or so distinct CDR3 sequences, roughly 12% were seen once, and the ten largest hold approximately 30%. Time point noted: blood at routine non-recurrence follow-up after resection. The sequencing used PBMCs, collected at follow-up. These TCRs come from a male donor with early-stage non-small cell lung cancer.

This clonotype was seen a few times. This sequence joins TRBV7-2 and TRBJ1-2; D is unresolved. CDR1 SGHTA and CDR2 FQGNSA come from the germline V gene. The CDR3 loop spans 16 amino acids. V lost 5 bases to trimming and J lost 4 bases, with 20 bases between them. CDR3 in DNA: TGTGCCAGCAGCCAGCCCTTCGGGGAGCTAATCTATGGCTACACCTTC. Translating it yields CASSQPFGELIYGYTF.

The CDR3 sequence: CASSQGEGGRSYEQYF. CDR3 DNA sequence: TGTGCCAGCAGCCAAGGAGAGGGGGGCCGCTCCTACGAGCAGTACTTC. V and J are TRBV4-2 and TRBJ2-7; D tentatively reads TRBD1 or TRBD2 (6 bases each). The germline V gene has CDR1 LGHNA and CDR2 YNFKEQ. The CDR3 length is 16 residues. Trimming left V 1 base short and J 0 bases short, with 13 bases between.

This clonotype was counted a few times. The chain links TRBV2 to TRBJ1-5; D may be TRBD1 (6 bases). This CDR3 comprises 12 residues. Germline CDR1 reads SNHLY; CDR2 reads FYNNEI. Trimming removed 8 bases at V and 4 bases at J, with 9 bases between. CDR3 residues: CASRQENQPQHF. The CDR3 nucleotides read TGTGCCAGCCGACAGGAAAATCAGCCCCAGCATTTT. Variable domain in full (rest from reference TRBV2 and TRBJ1-5): EPEVTQTPSHQVTQMGQEVILRCVPISNHLYFYWYRQILGQKVEFLVSFYNNEISEKSEIFDDQFSVERPDGSNFTLKIRSTKLEDSAMYFCASRQENQPQHFGDGTRLSIL.

V gene TRBV7-2 combines with J gene TRBJ1-1; D unclear. Trimming removed 0 bases from V and 2 bases from J, with 7 bases in between. The CDR3 contains 14 residues. Germline V lookup: CDR1 SGHTA, CDR2 FQGNSA. CDR3 DNA sequence: TGTGCCAGCAGCTTAGCTTTACAAAACACTGAAGCTTTCTTT. It specifies CASSLALQNTEAFF.

V usage is TRBV5-1 and J usage is TRBJ1-1; tentative D call: TRBD1 (5 bases). Looked up from germline, CDR1 is SGHRS and CDR2 is YFSETQ. The germline V and J ends were trimmed by 5 bases and 0 bases, with 11 bases remaining between them. CDR3 length equals 14 residues. CDR3 region: CASRTGRMNTEAFF. CDR3 bases: TGCGCCAGCAGAACGGGACGGATGAACACTGAAGCTTTCTTT.

Many counts were recorded for this clonotype. CDR3 protein: CSVGTGAYEQYF. The CDR3 nucleotides are TGCAGCGTGGGGACAGGGGCCTACGAGCAGTACTTC. The chain carries TRBV29-1 and TRBJ2-7; 10 bases line up with TRBD1. Germline CDR1 is SQVTM and CDR2 is ANQGSEA. The CDR3 has 12 amino acids. J gave up 2 bases and V 6 bases, and 1 base lay outside the gene matches.

The chain has TRBV20-1 and TRBJ1-5, with a weak D call TRBD1 (6 bases). The CDR3 runs 15 residues. Germline V gene sequence: CDR1 DFQATT, CDR2 SNEGSKA (reference sequence). V was cut by 3 bases and J by 3 bases, with 15 bases left in between. CDR3 nucleotides: TGCAGTGCTAGTGATTTCCGGGACACCAATCAGCCCCAGCATTTT. Protein product: CSASDFRDTNQPQHF.

The V gene is TRBV15, the J gene TRBJ1-4; the D gene is possibly TRBD1 (5 bases). Germline values: CDR1 LNHNV, CDR2 YYDKDF (reference sequence). This CDR3 contains 15 residues. V lost 6 bases to trimming and J lost 8 bases, with 19 bases between them. DNA of the CDR3: TGTGCCACCAGAGGAAACCGGGACCCACAGGAAAAACTGTTTTTT. Protein: CATRGNRDPQEKLFF.

At least ten counts were recorded for this clonotype. The chain employs TRBV6-6 and TRBJ2-3; the D gene is possibly TRBD2 (7 bases). This CDR3 is 16 amino acids long. V was clipped by 0 bases and J by 6 bases, with 16 bases between them. The V gene's germline CDR1 is MNHNY and CDR2 SVGAGI (reference sequence). As DNA, the CDR3 is TGTGCCAGCAGTTACTCGAGGGGGGGGCCAAGGGATACGCAGTATTTT. Residues: CASSYSRGGPRDTQYF.

For this clonotype: The junction shows a germline mismatch at one end, possibly a read error. The chain recombines TRBV5-4 with TRBJ2-1; 8 bases are shared with TRBD2. Germline V gene lookup returns CDR1 SGHNT and CDR2 YYREEE (reference sequence). The CDR3 has 15 residues. The CDR3 sequence: CVSSLDSGTNNEQFF. CDR3 bases: TGTGTCAGCAGCTTGGATAGCGGGACTAACAATGAGCAGTTCTTC.

This clonotype was detected only a few times. The chain uses TRBV28 and TRBJ2-3; D may be TRBD1 (7 bases). The CDR3 is 16 amino acids. Germline CDR1 reads MDHEN; CDR2 reads SYDVKM. Trimming pared 5 bases from V and 2 bases from J, leaving 17 bases between. Here the CDR3 reads CASSAPGGPNTDTQYF. In DNA form, the CDR3 reads TGTGCCAGCAGTGCCCCAGGGGGGCCCAACACAGATACGCAGTATTTT.

The chain recombines TRBV5-4 with TRBJ2-7; D is unclear. The CDR3 extends over 13 amino acids. The V end lost 1 base, the J end lost 0 bases, and 5 bases lay between the germline ends. Germline V gene data show CDR1 as SGHNT and CDR2 as YYREEE (reference sequence). The CDR3 region is CASSLTDSYEQYF. In nucleotides, the CDR3 is TGTGCCAGCAGCTTGACGGACTCCTACGAGCAGTACTTC.

This sequence joins TRBV28 and TRBJ2-5; D gene uncertain. Trimming pared 10 bases from V and 7 bases from J, leaving 19 bases between. Germline CDR1 and CDR2: MDHEN and SYDVKM. CDR3 length: 13 residues. The CDR3 reads CATKLLASRTQYF. CDR3 nucleotides: TGTGCCACCAAGCTGTTGGCCTCACGGACCCAGTACTTC. Filled out from reference TRBV28 and TRBJ2-5, the complete variable domain reads DVKVTQSSRYLVKRTGEKVFLECVQDMDHENMFWYRQDPGLGLRLIYFSYDVKMKEKGDIPEGYSVSREKKERFSLILESASTNQTSMYLCATKLLASRTQYFGPGTRLLVL.

This clonotype was observed a few times. The genes are TRBV12-3 or TRBV12-4 and TRBJ2-3; tentatively, D is TRBD1 (5 bases). The V end was cut by 7 bases, the J end by 5 bases, with 7 bases between. This CDR3 is built from 11 residues. CDR3 loop: CASTQGDTQYF. DNA of the CDR3: TGTGCCAGCACCCAGGGAGATACGCAGTATTTT.

This chain uses TRBV7-2 with TRBJ2-5; 8 bases align to TRBD1. The CDR3 length is 14 residues. Germline-derived CDR1 and CDR2 are SGHTA and FQGNSA. With 5 bases clipped from V and 2 bases from J, the junction kept 4 bases outside the gene matches. CDR3 DNA: TGTGCCAGCAGCCCCGGACAGGGACAAGAGACCCAGTACTTC. Amino acid sequence: CASSPGQGQETQYF.

This clonotype was counted only a few times. The chain links TRBV15 to TRBJ1-1; 10 bases align to TRBD1. J lost 3 bases, V lost 9 bases, and 10 bases had no gene match. The CDR3 is 15 amino acids. CDR1 LNHNV and CDR2 YYDKDF come from the germline V gene (reference sequence). CDR3 bases: TGTGCCACTAGACAGGGGGCTTTGAGGGACACTGAAGCTTTCTTT. Protein product: CATRQGALRDTEAFF.

This clonotype was counted ten times or more. J is TRBJ1-6 and V is TRBV27; 8 nucleotides align to TRBD1. The length of the CDR3 is 13 residues. With V trimmed by 5 bases and J by 6 bases, 0 bases remained unmatched. From germline, CDR1 is MNHEY and CDR2 SMNVEV (reference sequence). DNA for the CDR3: TGTGCCAGCAGTGGACAGGGTAATTCACCCCTCCACTTT. Translating gives CASSGQGNSPLHF.

There are many counts of this clonotype. The rearrangement links TRBV15 to TRBJ1-5; no definite D call. Germline V gene sequence: CDR1 LNHNV, CDR2 YYDKDF (reference sequence). The CDR3 is made up of 16 amino acids. V lost 0 bases to trimming and J lost 3 bases, with 12 bases between them. CDR3 in amino acids: CATSRDPGGSNQPQHF. CDR3 DNA: TGTGCCACCAGCAGAGATCCGGGCGGGTCCAATCAGCCCCAGCATTTT.

This clonotype showed up just a few times. The chain recombines TRBV6-1 with TRBJ2-1, with 13 bases lining up with TRBD2. V was clipped by 6 bases and J by 4 bases; unmatched bases: 3. This CDR3 region has 15 residues. Germline V gene sequence: CDR1 MNHNS, CDR2 SASEGT. CDR3 in amino acids: CASRGTSGTYNEQFF. The DNA of the CDR3 is TGTGCCAGCAGAGGGACTAGCGGGACATACAATGAGCAGTTCTTC.

This clonotype was picked up a small number of times. Here the CDR3 reads CASSPPGGSSGNTIYF. The CDR3 DNA reads TGTGCCAGCAGCCCCCCCGGGGGATCCTCTGGAAACACCATATATTTT. V usage is TRBV7-2 and J usage is TRBJ1-3, with D perhaps TRBD1 (5 bases). Germline V CDR1 and CDR2: SGHTA, FQGNSA. The CDR3 totals 16 residues. V lost 5 bases and J lost 0, with 14 bases in between.

At least ten counts were recorded for this clonotype. The J gene is TRBJ2-7, the V gene TRBV29-1; 8 bases match TRBD1. The CDR3 sequence is 12 residues long. Germline V gene lookup returns CDR1 SQVTM and CDR2 ANQGSEA. V dropped 4 bases and J dropped 2; count of bases not matched to a gene: 1. The CDR3 region has the DNA TGCAGCGTTGCACAGGGGGCCTACGAGCAGTACTTC. This encodes CSVAQGAYEQYF.

This clonotype has ten or more counts. The CDR3 region has the DNA TGTGCCACCAGCAGAGTTCGGAGCTCCTACGAGCAGTACTTC. Amino acid sequence: CATSRVRSSYEQYF. The chain carries TRBV15 and TRBJ2-7; no reliable D call. Germline CDR1 and CDR2: LNHNV and YYDKDF (reference sequence). This CDR3 has 14 residues. V was shortened by 1 base and J by 0 bases, with 7 bases between the two germline ends.

Ten or more counts support this clonotype. The chain combines TRBV11-1 with TRBJ2-7; D is undetermined. The V end lost 4 bases, the J end lost 5 bases, and 9 bases lay between the germline ends. Germline-derived CDR1 and CDR2 are SGHAT and FQDESV (reference sequence). The CDR3 consists of 12 residues. The CDR3 loop is CASSYLRDEQYF. As DNA, the CDR3 is TGTGCCAGCAGCTACCTCCGGGACGAGCAGTACTTC.

Only a few counts were recorded for this clonotype. The chain has TRBV2 and TRBJ2-2, with 11 bases fitting TRBD2. V gave up 3 bases and J gave up 6 bases; unmatched junction bases: 6. CDR3 size: 16 residues. Germline V gene data show CDR1 as SNHLY and CDR2 as FYNNEI. This CDR3 is CASSERLAGGSGELFF. The CDR3 nucleotides are TGTGCCAGCAGTGAGAGGCTAGCGGGAGGATCCGGGGAGCTGTTTTTT.

This chain uses TRBV7-2 with TRBJ2-3; TRBD1 is a possible D gene (5 bases). Germline lookup yields CDR1 SGHTA and CDR2 FQGNSA. V was shortened by 3 bases and J by 4 bases, with 11 bases between the two germline ends. This CDR3 comprises 14 residues. Written as DNA, the CDR3 is TGTGCCAGCAGCTTGGGGCTAGAGTCAGATACGCAGTATTTT. Its translation is CASSLGLESDTQYF.

On this clonotype itself: This sequence may be a read error, since a much larger clone differs from it by one base. This chain connects TRBV7-2 to TRBJ2-7; D uncertain. The V end lost 0 bases, the J end lost 1 base, and 10 bases lay between the germline ends. Germline CDR1 and CDR2: SGHTA and FQGNSA. The CDR3 length is 15 residues. CDR3 nucleotide sequence: TGTGCCAGCAGCTTAGCGCCGAAGCCATCCTACGAGCAGTACTTC. Its translation is CASSLAPKPSYEQYF. Variable domain in full (rest from reference TRBV7-2 and TRBJ2-7): GAGVSQSPSNKVTEKGKDVELRCDPISGHTALYWYRQSLGQGLEFLIYFQGNSAPDKSGLPSDRFSAERTGGSVSTLTIQRTQQEDSAVYLCASSLAPKPSYEQYFGPGTRLTVT.

This clonotype has at least ten counts. The V gene is TRBV20-1, the J gene TRBJ2-7; 14 bases are shared with TRBD2. The length of the CDR3 is 15 residues. CDR1 is DFQATT and CDR2 is SNEGSKA in the germline V gene (reference sequence). V was clipped by 5 bases and J by 3 bases; unmatched bases: 6. The chain's CDR3 is CSAPWTSGGSYEQYF. The CDR3 DNA follows: TGCAGTGCTCCTTGGACTAGCGGGGGGAGCTACGAGCAGTACTTC.

This clonotype was detected many times. The chain links TRBV5-1 to TRBJ1-2; 8 bases agree with TRBD1. The CDR3 contains 15 residues. The germline CDR1 and CDR2 sequences are SGHRS and YFSETQ. The J segment lost 9 bases and the V segment lost 0 bases, leaving 10 bases of the junction unmatched. The CDR3 protein is CASSLAGTGTGRYTF. In nucleotides, the CDR3 is TGCGCCAGCAGCTTGGCCGGCACCGGGACAGGACGCTACACCTTC.

The chain joins TRBV7-9 to TRBJ1-6; no firm D call. The germline V gene encodes CDR1 SEHNR and CDR2 FQNEAQ (reference sequence). With 5 bases removed from V and 7 bases from J, the gap between germline ends came to 6 bases. The CDR3 runs to 12 residues. The CDR3 here is CASSRWNSPLHF. The DNA for the CDR3 is TGTGCCAGCAGCCGCTGGAATTCACCCCTCCACTTT.

This clonotype appeared many times. The chain joins TRBV20-1 to TRBJ2-3; 12 bases are a match to TRBD2. There are 16 residues in the CDR3. Unmatched junction bases numbered 16, after V lost 6 bases and J lost 9 bases. Per the germline V gene, CDR1 is DFQATT and CDR2 is SNEGSKA (reference sequence). Written as DNA, the CDR3 is TGCAGTGCAAGTCGGACTAGCGGGGTCCTGGCGGTGACGCAGTATTTT. Protein: CSASRTSGVLAVTQYF.

This clonotype was detected ten times or more. V usage is TRBV24-1 and J usage is TRBJ2-3, with 8 bases aligning to TRBD1. The V and J ends lost 6 bases and 3 bases, in that order; junction bases with no gene match: 10. The germline gives CDR1 KGHDR, CDR2 SFDVKD. This CDR3 is 16 amino acids long. This CDR3 is CATSQTPGGLTDTQYF. CDR3 coding DNA: TGTGCCACCAGTCAGACCCCAGGGGGCCTGACAGATACGCAGTATTTT.

The rearrangement uses TRBV18 and TRBJ1-4, with D unresolved. Trimming removed 3 bases from V and 5 bases from J, with 7 bases in between. CDR1 is KGHSH, CDR2 LQKENI, per germline. The CDR3 contains 13 residues. The CDR3 reads CASSPGRNEKLFF. For the CDR3, the DNA is TGTGCCAGCTCACCGGGGAGGAATGAAAAACTGTTTTTT.